The 19 T cell receptor beta chains below were found in one sample sequenced in a study of PD-1 blockade in classical Hodgkin lymphoma (dated by TCRdb to the early 2020s). Interpreted using the paper, the time point label stands for: cycle 2 day 1 (C2D1) of nivolumab. Every trial patient had relapsed after autologous stem cell transplantation, and cohorts A, B and C differed in prior brentuximab vedotin exposure. Library construction relied on the immunoSEQ multiplex PCR assay. Here the immuneACCESS table is served through TCRdb, limited to in-frame sequences with V and J called. Missing clones are a known gap in these copies; in checked studies unresolved V genes cover under half, and the rest lacks a known reason. This sample has tens of thousands of clones in its table, and around 75% of those were observed once. The ten biggest clones cover more than 13% of the sample. Sequenced here: peripheral blood mononuclear cells (PBMCs), sampled before the second cycle of nivolumab. These receptors all stem from a human donor with classical Hodgkin lymphoma.

In nucleotides, the CDR3 is TGTGCCAGCAGTCAAAGGATTATGGTCACTGAAGCTTTCTTT. Residues: CASSQRIMVTEAFF. The V call is TRBV7-2, the J call TRBJ1-1; no firm D call. Per the germline V gene, CDR1 is SGHTA and CDR2 is FQGNSA. The CDR3 runs to 14 residues. V lost 6 bases and J 4 bases, leaving 15 bases between the germline ends. The complete variable domain, with remaining parts taken from reference TRBV7-2 and TRBJ1-1, reads GAGVSQSPSNKVTEKGKDVELRCDPISGHTALYWYRQSLGQGLEFLIYFQGNSAPDKSGLPSDRFSAERTGGSVSTLTIQRTQQEDSAVYLCASSQRIMVTEAFFGQGTRLTVV.

V and J are TRBV7-3 and TRBJ2-3; tentative D call: TRBD2 (5 bases). Trimming took 5 bases from V and 9 from J, leaving 21 bases between them. This CDR3 region has 15 residues. Looked up from germline, CDR1 is SGHTA and CDR2 is FQGTGA. This CDR3 reads CASSTLPGEPGTQYF. The CDR3 nucleotides are TGTGCCAGCAGCACCCTCCCGGGCGAACCGGGAACGCAGTATTTT.

V gene TRBV6-1 combines with J gene TRBJ1-2; 8 bases map to TRBD1. V gave up 6 bases and J gave up 6 bases; unmatched junction bases: 6. Germline V lookup: CDR1 MNHNS, CDR2 SASEGT. This CDR3 is 13 amino acids long. The CDR3 here is CASSLWTGNGYTF. CDR3 sequence (DNA): TGTGCCAGCAGCCTTTGGACAGGGAATGGCTACACCTTC.

The genes are TRBV5-1 and TRBJ1-2; D is perhaps TRBD1 (5 bases). The germline V gene has CDR1 SGHRS and CDR2 YFSETQ. The CDR3 sequence is 16 residues long. V was cut by 4 bases and J by 6 bases, with 22 bases left in between. This CDR3 reads CASSPRDGQLGDGYTF. CDR3 DNA: TGCGCCAGCAGCCCACGGGACGGGCAGCTAGGGGATGGCTACACCTTC.

This clone was recorded a few times. The chain carries TRBV28 and TRBJ1-2; D not resolved. In germline, CDR1 is MDHEN, CDR2 SYDVKM. V was clipped by 5 bases and J by 7 bases, with 17 bases between them. CDR3 length equals 14 residues. The CDR3 loop is CASSPSSGWVGYTF. In DNA form, the CDR3 reads TGTGCCAGCAGTCCATCGTCGGGGTGGGTTGGCTACACCTTC.

As regards this clone: Other DNA sequences in this sample translate to the same CDR3. The gene calls are TRBV6-6 and TRBJ2-7, with 7 nucleotides matching TRBD1. This CDR3 is built from 15 residues. V was pared by 0 bases and J by 1 base, with 3 bases of the junction left unmatched. Germline CDR1 reads MNHNY; CDR2 reads SVGAGI (reference sequence). The DNA of the CDR3 is TGTGCCAGCAGTTACTCCGGGGACAGTTCCTACGAGCAGTACTTC. Translating it yields CASSYSGDSSYEQYF.

The V and J genes are TRBV7-9 and TRBJ1-5; 7 bases fit TRBD1. The germline CDR1 and CDR2 sequences are SEHNR and FQNEAQ (reference sequence). The CDR3 is 16 amino acids. The trim removed 6 bases at V and 3 bases at J, leaving 11 bases unmatched. The CDR3 bases are TGTGCCAGCAGTCGGGGACAGAATCACCACAATCAGCCCCAGCATTTT. It codes for CASSRGQNHHNQPQHF.

The rearrangement uses TRBV7-8 and TRBJ2-3; possible D gene TRBD2, 6 bases. Trimming removed 5 bases at V and 1 base at J, with 16 bases between. This CDR3 region has 16 residues. Germline V gene lookup returns CDR1 SGHVS and CDR2 FQNEAQ. CDR3 region: CASSPGPSVGTDTQYF. DNA for the CDR3: TGTGCCAGCAGCCCCGGCCCTAGCGTTGGCACAGATACGCAGTATTTT.

Concerning this clone: The same CDR3 can be traced to other DNA sequences in this sample. This chain connects TRBV7-2 to TRBJ2-3; 9 bases map to TRBD2. The germline V gene encodes CDR1 SGHTA and CDR2 FQGNSA. This CDR3 has 15 amino acids. The junction had 1 base not matched to a gene; V was cut back by 2 bases and J by 1 base. For the CDR3, the DNA is TGTGCCAGCAGCTTACGGACTAGCGGCACAGATACGCAGTATTTT. Its protein product is CASSLRTSGTDTQYF. Combining the CDR3 with reference TRBV7-2 and TRBJ2-3 gives the whole variable domain GAGVSQSPSNKVTEKGKDVELRCDPISGHTALYWYRQSLGQGLEFLIYFQGNSAPDKSGLPSDRFSAERTGGSVSTLTIQRTQQEDSAVYLCASSLRTSGTDTQYFGPGTRLTVL.

The J gene is TRBJ2-6, the V gene TRBV27; unclear D gene. Germline V gene sequence: CDR1 MNHEY, CDR2 SMNVEV (reference sequence). The CDR3 has 13 residues. V was cut by 5 bases and J by 2 bases, with 4 bases left in between. As DNA, the CDR3 is TGTGCCAGCAGTGGAACTGGGGCCAACGTCCTGACTTTC. It encodes CASSGTGANVLTF.

The V and J genes are TRBV27 and TRBJ1-1, with 7 nucleotides matching TRBD1. After removal of 6 bases from V and 5 bases from J, the junction contained 9 bases not matched to a gene. This CDR3 contains 14 residues. The germline gives CDR1 MNHEY, CDR2 SMNVEV (reference sequence). The CDR3 DNA is TGTGCCAGCAGCCCTAGACAGGGACGAACTGAAGCTTTCTTT. Protein: CASSPRQGRTEAFF.

The rearrangement joins TRBV28 to TRBJ2-1, with 7 bases matching TRBD2. Germline CDR1 is MDHEN and CDR2 is SYDVKM. Unmatched junction bases numbered 12, after V lost 6 bases and J lost 4 bases. This CDR3 comprises 16 residues. CDR3 coding DNA: TGTGCCAGCAGCTCCCCGCGGGGACTACCTTACAATGAGCAGTTCTTC. Its protein product is CASSSPRGLPYNEQFF.

The J gene is TRBJ1-1, the V gene TRBV27; weak D call: TRBD1 (6 bases). V gave up 1 base and J gave up 4 bases, with 13 bases separating them. Per the germline V gene, CDR1 is MNHEY and CDR2 is SMNVEV (reference sequence). The CDR3 loop spans 15 amino acids. The CDR3 sequence is CASSLYKDSPTEAFF. The CDR3 nucleotides read TGTGCCAGCAGTTTATACAAGGACAGTCCCACTGAAGCTTTCTTT.

This clone appeared a few times. The rearrangement uses TRBV30 and TRBJ1-1; D is ambiguous. The CDR3 sequence is 12 residues long. Germline lookup yields CDR1 GTSNPN and CDR2 SVGIG (reference sequence). Trimming removed 5 bases from V and 2 bases from J, with 9 bases in between. The CDR3 nucleotides are TGTGCCTGGCGGCAGATTAACACTGAAGCTTTCTTT. It translates to CAWRQINTEAFF.

The rearrangement uses TRBV4-1 and TRBJ2-7; D may match TRBD1 or TRBD2 (5 bases each). Trimming removed 3 bases from V and 7 bases from J, with 19 bases in between. The length of the CDR3 is 15 residues. CDR1 is MGHRA, CDR2 YSYEKL, per germline. This CDR3 is CASSHTWRGEWEQYF. The DNA of the CDR3 is TGCGCCAGCAGCCACACTTGGAGAGGGGAGTGGGAGCAGTACTTC.

In DNA form, the CDR3 reads TGTGCCAGTATGGAAACAGAGCCTTCGGGCTACACCTTC. Its protein product is CASMETEPSGYTF. The chain carries TRBV19 and TRBJ1-2; D remains ambiguous. The CDR3 length is 13 residues. V dropped 7 bases and J dropped 8 bases, with 17 bases sitting between them. Germline CDR1 LNHDA, CDR2 SQIVND (reference sequence).

As for this clone: Other DNA sequences of this sample code for an identical CDR3. The J gene is TRBJ2-7, the V gene TRBV19; the D gene is possibly TRBD2 (5 bases). Germline CDR1 LNHDA, CDR2 SQIVND (reference sequence). The CDR3 spans 12 residues. V lost 3 bases, J lost 5 bases, and 8 bases lay in between. CDR3 DNA: TGTGCCAGTAGTATTCGGGGAAACGAGCAGTACTTC. Its translation is CASSIRGNEQYF.

The chain has TRBV28 and TRBJ2-1, with D perhaps being TRBD1 or TRBD2 (5 bases each). The V end lost 2 bases, the J end lost 8 bases, and 10 bases lay between the germline ends. From germline, CDR1 is MDHEN and CDR2 SYDVKM. CDR3 size: 13 residues. The CDR3 loop is CASSLAREYEQFF. CDR3 sequence (DNA): TGTGCCAGCAGTTTAGCCAGGGAGTATGAGCAGTTCTTC. The full variable domain, rest sourced from reference TRBV28 and TRBJ2-1, is DVKVTQSSRYLVKRTGEKVFLECVQDMDHENMFWYRQDPGLGLRLIYFSYDVKMKEKGDIPEGYSVSREKKERFSLILESASTNQTSMYLCASSLAREYEQFFGPGTRLTVL.

The chain recombines TRBV13 with TRBJ2-7; TRBD1 matches 8 bases. The length of the CDR3 is 14 residues. J lost 2 bases, V lost 0 bases, and 0 bases had no gene match. From germline, CDR1 is PRHDT and CDR2 FYEKMQ (reference sequence). The CDR3, as DNA: TGTGCCAGCAGCTTAGGGACAGGGGCCTACGAGCAGTACTTC. Its protein product is CASSLGTGAYEQYF.